One and the same sample provided the 27 T cell receptor beta chains below, sequenced in a study of T cell changes during pregnancy in multiple sclerosis. Clones were read by immunoSEQ multiplex PCR, and TCRdb kept only the in-frame ones, dropping some. The repertoire includes about 40,000 clones, 85% to 95% of them detected once, and around 8% sits in the top ten. Sequenced here: CD8+ T cells from peripheral blood mononuclear cells, sampled in the third trimester of pregnancy. The receptors come from a female donor with multiple sclerosis, enrolled in a pregnancy study.

The CDR3 sequence is CASSSTGGGYNEQFF. The CDR3 nucleotides are TGTGCCAGCAGCAGTACGGGCGGGGGGTACAATGAGCAGTTCTTC. The chain combines TRBV7-8 with TRBJ2-1; 8 nucleotides line up with TRBD2. J gave up 4 bases and V 5 bases, and 7 bases lay outside the gene matches. Germline V CDR1 and CDR2: SGHVS, FQNEAQ. This CDR3 has 15 residues.

Details on this clone: The identical CDR3 is also encoded by other nucleotide sequences in the sample. The V gene is TRBV14, the J gene TRBJ1-2, with TRBD1 matching 7 bases. J gave up 8 bases and V 3 bases, and 12 bases lay outside the gene matches. The CDR3 covers 15 residues. Germline CDR1 and CDR2: SGHDN and FVKESK. The CDR3 here is CASSHTEGTVGGYTF. The DNA of the CDR3 is TGTGCCAGCAGCCATACGGAGGGGACAGTAGGCGGCTACACCTTC. Full variable domain (rest looked up from reference TRBV14 and TRBJ1-2): EAGVTQFPSHSVIEKGQTVTLRCDPISGHDNLYWYRRVMGKEIKFLLHFVKESKQDESGMPNNRFLAERTGGTYSTLKVQPAELEDSGVYFCASSHTEGTVGGYTFGSGTRLTVV.

The genes are TRBV9 and TRBJ2-2; D remains unclear. The V gene's germline CDR1 is SGDLS and CDR2 YYNGEE. The V gene lost 0 bases and the J gene lost 4 bases, with 10 bases spanning the gap. The CDR3 runs 15 residues. The CDR3 sequence is CASSVDPGGTGELFF. In DNA form, the CDR3 reads TGTGCCAGCAGCGTAGATCCGGGTGGCACCGGGGAGCTGTTTTTT.

The chain carries TRBV9 and TRBJ1-5; 10 bases align to TRBD1. The CDR3 consists of 15 residues. Germline assignment: CDR1 SGDLS and CDR2 YYNGEE. After removal of 7 bases from V and 4 bases from J, the junction contained 8 bases not matched to a gene. This CDR3 is CASSPGQGSNQPQHF. CDR3 coding DNA: TGTGCCAGCTCTCCGGGACAGGGGTCGAATCAGCCCCAGCATTTT. The complete variable domain, with remaining parts taken from reference TRBV9 and TRBJ1-5, reads DSGVTQTPKHLITATGQRVTLRCSPRSGDLSVYWYQQSLDQGLQFLIQYYNGEERAKGNILERFSAQQFPDLHSELNLSSLELGDSALYFCASSPGQGSNQPQHFGDGTRLSIL.

V usage is TRBV6-4 and J usage is TRBJ1-6; 8 bases are a match to TRBD1. V trimming: 2 bases; J trimming: 5 bases; junction bases outside the gene matches: 2. This CDR3 spans 15 amino acids. CDR1 and CDR2 (germline): MRHNA, SNTAGT. CDR3 loop: CASSDQGANNSPLHF. CDR3 coding DNA: TGTGCCAGCAGTGACCAGGGGGCTAATAATTCACCCCTCCACTTT.

This chain links TRBV9 with TRBJ2-1; 9 positions match TRBD2. CDR1 is SGDLS, CDR2 YYNGEE, per germline. The CDR3 is 14 amino acids. The trim removed 7 bases at V and 1 base at J, leaving 3 bases unmatched. Here the CDR3 DNA reads TGTGCCAGCGGCGGGGGGGGTTCCTACAATGAGCAGTTCTTC. Its protein is CASGGGGSYNEQFF.

The chain couples TRBV25-1 to TRBJ1-4; 7 bases are a match to TRBD1. The CDR3 has 16 amino acids. The junction had 10 bases not matched to a gene; V was cut back by 2 bases and J by 7 bases. CDR1 is MGHDK and CDR2 is SYGVNS in the germline V gene. Here the CDR3 DNA reads TGTGCCAGCAGTGAACCCCTACAGGGGTTGGGTGAAAAACTGTTTTTT. As protein: CASSEPLQGLGEKLFF.

This chain connects TRBV2 to TRBJ1-5; D not resolved. Germline CDR1 SNHLY, CDR2 FYNNEI. Between the trimmed V and J ends, which lost 3 bases and 1 base, there was a span of 22 bases. The CDR3 covers 19 residues. The DNA for the CDR3 is TGTGCCAGCAGTGATTTGCCCAGGAGGGATGGTGGAAGCAATCAGCCCCAGCATTTT. This gives the protein CASSDLPRRDGGSNQPQHF.

The CDR3 region is CASSRRSGGAYEQYF. CDR3 nucleotides: TGTGCCAGCAGCAGACGTAGCGGGGGGGCCTACGAGCAGTACTTC. The V call is TRBV13, the J call TRBJ2-7; 11 bases are shared with TRBD2. CDR3 length equals 15 residues. In germline, CDR1 is PRHDT, CDR2 FYEKMQ (reference sequence). V gave up 5 bases and J gave up 2 bases; unmatched junction bases: 5.

The chain has TRBV2 and TRBJ1-1, with TRBD1 as a possible D gene (5 bases). The V end lost 6 bases, the J end lost 2 bases, and 13 bases lay between the germline ends. Germline-derived CDR1 and CDR2 are SNHLY and FYNNEI. CDR3 length: 14 residues. The CDR3 DNA sequence: TGTGCCAGCAGAGGGGCAGGGATAAACACTGAAGCTTTCTTT. Translation: CASRGAGINTEAFF.

The chain links TRBV9 to TRBJ1-6, with D possibly matching TRBD1 (6 bases). The CDR3 runs 16 residues. V was clipped by 4 bases and J by 8 bases, with 19 bases between them. In germline, CDR1 is SGDLS, CDR2 YYNGEE. The CDR3 spells CASSSSSGGLDSPLHF. CDR3 nucleotides: TGTGCCAGCAGCTCATCATCGGGGGGGCTGGATTCACCCCTCCACTTT.

With regard to this clone: Other DNA sequences in this specimen translate into the identical CDR3. The rearrangement uses TRBV11-2 and TRBJ2-7; D may be TRBD1 (6 bases). The germline gives CDR1 SGHAT, CDR2 FQNNGV. This CDR3 is built from 15 residues. V was trimmed by 1 base and J by 3 bases, leaving 13 bases between them. The CDR3 coding sequence is TGTGCCAGCAGCTTAGGGGCAGGGGCTCGCTACGAGCAGTACTTC. Translating it yields CASSLGAGARYEQYF.

The rearrangement links TRBV4-1 to TRBJ2-7, with 11 positions matching TRBD2. CDR3 length equals 14 residues. The ends lost 5 bases at V and 4 bases at J; junction bases unmatched: 4. Germline CDR1 and CDR2: MGHRA and YSYEKL. CDR3 residues: CASSFGTSGYEQYF. DNA of the CDR3: TGCGCCAGCAGCTTTGGGACTAGCGGTTACGAGCAGTACTTC.

The chain uses TRBV7-8 and TRBJ2-1, with 9 positions matching TRBD2. Germline V gives CDR1 SGHVS, CDR2 FQNEAQ. The CDR3 is made up of 15 amino acids. Trimming removed 1 base from V and 9 bases from J; junction bases left unmatched: 7. CDR3 residues: CASSLGRGLAGEQFF. As DNA, the CDR3 is TGTGCCAGCAGCTTAGGCCGGGGACTAGCAGGTGAGCAGTTCTTC.

The chain uses TRBV29-1 and TRBJ1-2; D unresolved. Trimming took 4 bases from V and 7 from J, leaving 7 bases between them. The CDR3 runs to 10 residues. Germline CDR1 reads SQVTM; CDR2 reads ANQGSEA. Here the CDR3 reads CSVAGLGYTF. CDR3 nucleotide sequence: TGCAGCGTTGCTGGGCTTGGCTACACCTTC.

This clone was found a few times. The chain has TRBV7-8 and TRBJ2-1; TRBD2 aligns across 8 bases. This CDR3 region has 12 residues. Trimming took 5 bases from V and 8 from J; bases not matched to a gene: 2. Germline lookup yields CDR1 SGHVS and CDR2 FQNEAQ. The CDR3 DNA reads TGTGCCAGCAGCCAGACTAGCGATGAGCAGTTCTTC. As protein: CASSQTSDEQFF.

The chain recombines TRBV6-1 with TRBJ2-1; 8 bases line up with TRBD2. In germline, CDR1 is MNHNS, CDR2 SASEGT. The CDR3 consists of 15 residues. J was trimmed by 7 bases and V by 0 bases; bases with no gene match: 5. The CDR3 region is CASSEARGGKNEQFF. The CDR3 coding sequence is TGTGCCAGCAGTGAAGCACGGGGGGGCAAGAATGAGCAGTTCTTC.

The V and J genes are TRBV19 and TRBJ1-2; possible D gene TRBD1, 6 bases. Germline values: CDR1 LNHDA, CDR2 SQIVND (reference sequence). The V end lost 8 bases, the J end lost 4 bases, and 17 bases lay between the germline ends. This CDR3 spans 14 amino acids. In nucleotides, the CDR3 is TGTGCCAGTTCCGACAGGTCGATCGCCTATGGCTACACCTTC. Protein: CASSDRSIAYGYTF. Based on the CDR3 plus reference TRBV19 and TRBJ1-2, the full variable domain is DGGITQSPKYLFRKEGQNVTLSCEQNLNHDAMYWYRQDPGQGLRLIYYSQIVNDFQKGDIAEGYSVSREKKESFPLTVTSAQKNPTAFYLCASSDRSIAYGYTFGSGTRLTVV.

This sequence joins TRBV20-1 and TRBJ1-2, with D hard to call. The V end lost 3 bases, the J end lost 2 bases, and 4 bases lay between the germline ends. Germline V CDR1 and CDR2: DFQATT, SNEGSKA (reference sequence). CDR3 length equals 11 residues. The CDR3 DNA is TGCAGTGCTAGCTCGAACTATGGCTACACCTTC. Translating gives CSASSNYGYTF.

This clone appeared once. This chain joins TRBV6-1 and TRBJ2-7, with TRBD1 identical over 8 bases. This CDR3 contains 14 residues. From germline, CDR1 is MNHNS and CDR2 SASEGT. The V segment lost 0 bases and the J segment 6 bases; nucleotides outside the gene matches: 4. CDR3 DNA: TGTGCCAGCAGTGAAGCGATTACAGGGGGCGAGCAGTACTTC. It encodes CASSEAITGGEQYF.

This clone was seen a handful of times. This chain uses TRBV6-5 with TRBJ1-2; D may be TRBD1 (5 bases). Deletions cut 3 bases from V and 4 bases from J, with 12 bases between. Germline loops: CDR1 MNHEY, CDR2 SVGAGI. The CDR3 sequence is 14 residues long. The CDR3 region is CASSYGGSAYGYTF. The CDR3 DNA is TGTGCCAGCAGTTATGGGGGGAGCGCCTATGGCTACACCTTC.

The chain employs TRBV6-1 and TRBJ2-3, with 9 bases fitting TRBD1. This CDR3 spans 15 amino acids. With 4 bases clipped from V and 1 base from J, the junction kept 3 bases outside the gene matches. Germline CDR1 MNHNS, CDR2 SASEGT. The CDR3 protein is CASSGWTGGTDTQYF. The CDR3 region has the DNA TGTGCCAGCAGTGGTTGGACAGGGGGCACAGATACGCAGTATTTT.

The V and J genes are TRBV7-9 and TRBJ1-2; no firm D call. Per the germline V gene, CDR1 is SEHNR and CDR2 is FQNEAQ (reference sequence). The V end lost 5 bases, the J end lost 4 bases, and 20 bases lay between the germline ends. CDR3 length: 16 amino acids. In nucleotides, the CDR3 is TGTGCCAGCAGCCCGACCCGAGGGCAGCAGTTCTATGGCTACACCTTC. This gives the protein CASSPTRGQQFYGYTF.

The V call is TRBV28, the J call TRBJ2-1; 7 bases agree with TRBD2. J lost 5 bases, V lost 7 bases, and 5 bases had no gene match. The CDR3 length is 13 residues. CDR1 MDHEN and CDR2 SYDVKM come from the germline V gene. The CDR3 reads CASTRGFNNEQFF. CDR3 bases: TGTGCCAGCACGCGGGGGTTCAACAATGAGCAGTTCTTC.

The genes are TRBV7-2 and TRBJ2-7, with a possible D match to TRBD2 (6 bases). The CDR3 extends over 14 amino acids. Germline V gene sequence: CDR1 SGHTA, CDR2 FQGNSA. V gave up 1 base and J gave up 7 bases, with 14 bases separating them. DNA of the CDR3: TGTGCCAGCAGCTTAGTTTTGGGGGGACGGGAGCAGTACTTC. Protein product: CASSLVLGGREQYF.

The chain carries TRBV9 and TRBJ2-3, with D possibly being TRBD2 (5 bases). Germline-derived CDR1 and CDR2 are SGDLS and YYNGEE. This CDR3 contains 15 residues. The V end lost 0 bases, the J end lost 0 bases, and 8 bases lay between the germline ends. Here the CDR3 reads CASSVVSGSTDTQYF. As DNA, the CDR3 is TGTGCCAGCAGCGTAGTGAGCGGTAGCACAGATACGCAGTATTTT.

The chain employs TRBV6-5 and TRBJ2-6; D is undetermined. Trimming left V 10 bases short and J 1 base short, with 8 bases between. CDR1 MNHEY and CDR2 SVGAGI come from the germline V gene. The CDR3 consists of 13 residues. CDR3 sequence (DNA): TGTGCCACCTTAATTTCTGGGGCCAACGTCCTGACTTTC. This translates into CATLISGANVLTF.